Here is one T cell receptor beta chain with its context. An end of the junction does not agree with germline; a read error may underlie this. The data belong to a study of CD4 and CD8 cells across lung adenocarcinoma regions. Localized lung adenocarcinoma, a non-small cell lung cancer, affected the donors. One entry per CDR3 protein, called by TCRdb with MiXCR from the PCR reads. The profile shows about 25,000 distinct CDR3 sequences, under 60% of them singletons. The source is a male donor with lung adenocarcinoma. The CD4 and CD8 labels of this study may be unreliable. The sequencing sample was made of CD8+ T cells from the center of a lung tumor.

In nucleotides, the CDR3 is TGTGCCAGCAGCGATGAGGGGCTGGGAGCCCCAGACACTCAGTATTTC. This sequence encodes CASSDEGLGAPDTQYF. The chain recombines TRBV6-1 with TRBJ2-3; the D gene could be TRBD1 or TRBD2 (5 bases each). Germline V gene lookup returns CDR1 MNHNS and CDR2 SASEGT. The length of the CDR3 is 16 residues.